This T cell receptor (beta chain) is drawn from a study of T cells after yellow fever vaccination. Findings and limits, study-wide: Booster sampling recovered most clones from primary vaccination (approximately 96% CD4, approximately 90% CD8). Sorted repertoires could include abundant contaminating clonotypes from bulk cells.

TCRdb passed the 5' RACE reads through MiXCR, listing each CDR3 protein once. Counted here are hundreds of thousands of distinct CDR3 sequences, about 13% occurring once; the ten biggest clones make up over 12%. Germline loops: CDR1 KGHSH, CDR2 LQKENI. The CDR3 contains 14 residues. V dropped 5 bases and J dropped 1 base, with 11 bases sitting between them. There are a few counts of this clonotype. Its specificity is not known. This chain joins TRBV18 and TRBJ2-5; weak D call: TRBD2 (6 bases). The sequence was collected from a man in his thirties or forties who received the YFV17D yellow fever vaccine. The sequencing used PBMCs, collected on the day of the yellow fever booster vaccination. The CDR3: CASSTNSGQETQYF. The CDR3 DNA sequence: TGTGCCAGCTCAACGAATAGCGGCCAAGAGACCCAGTACTTC.